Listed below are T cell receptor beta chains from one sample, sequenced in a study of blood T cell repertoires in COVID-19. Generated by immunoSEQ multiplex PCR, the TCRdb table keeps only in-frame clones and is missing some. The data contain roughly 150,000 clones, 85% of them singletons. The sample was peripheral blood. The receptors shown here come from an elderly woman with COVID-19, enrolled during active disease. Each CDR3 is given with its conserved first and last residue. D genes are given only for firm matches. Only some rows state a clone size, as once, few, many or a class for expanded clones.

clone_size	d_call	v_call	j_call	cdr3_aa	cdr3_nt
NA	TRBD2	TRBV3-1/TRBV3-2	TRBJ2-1	CASSLAGENEQFF	TGTGCCAGCAGTCTAGCGGGAGAAAATGAGCAGTTCTTC
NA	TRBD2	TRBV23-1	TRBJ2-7	CASRGGTSSYEQYF	TGCGCCAGCAGGGGCGGGACTAGCTCCTACGAGCAGTACTTC
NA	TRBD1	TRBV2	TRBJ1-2	CASSQDRTLNYGYTF	TGTGCCAGCAGTCAGGACAGGACCCTTAACTATGGCTACACCTTC
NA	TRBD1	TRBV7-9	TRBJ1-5	CASTRGQGEVQPQHF	TGTGCCAGCACTCGAGGACAGGGTGAGGTTCAGCCCCAGCATTTT
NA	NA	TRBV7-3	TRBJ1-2	CASSPQGLGGYTF	TGTGCCAGCAGCCCACAAGGCCTCGGGGGCTACACCTTC
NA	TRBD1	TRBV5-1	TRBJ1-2	CASSLQGARGYTF	TGCGCCAGCAGCTTACAGGGGGCACGAGGCTACACCTTC
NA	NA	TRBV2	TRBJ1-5	CASSDFNDQPQHF	TGTGCCAGCAGTGACTTTAATGATCAGCCCCAGCATTTT
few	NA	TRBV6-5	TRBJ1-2	CASSYDGQGVYGYTF	TGTGCCAGCAGTTACGATGGGCAGGGTGTGTATGGCTACACCTTC
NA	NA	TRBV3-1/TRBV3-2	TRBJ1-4	CASSAVTNEKLFF	TGTGCCAGCAGCGCGGTAACTAATGAAAAACTGTTTTTT
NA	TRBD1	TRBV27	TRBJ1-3	CASRADRAEGNTIYF	TGTGCCAGCAGGGCCGACAGGGCGGAGGGAAACACCATATATTTT